The 5 T cell receptor beta chains presented below share a single source sample, sequenced in a study of PD-1 blockade in classical Hodgkin lymphoma. TCRdb's copy holds only in-frame clones and misses some; the assay was immunoSEQ multiplex PCR. The profile shows about 3,100 clones, more than 80% of them singletons. Described time point: cycle 4 day 1 (C4D1), after about 6 weeks of nivolumab. Every patient relapsed after autologous stem cell transplantation, and brentuximab vedotin exposure varied. By magnetic negative selection, CD8+ T cells were isolated from the thawed PBMCs. The specimen comprised CD8+ T cells from blood, sampled before the fourth cycle of nivolumab. Every receptor here comes from a human donor with classical Hodgkin lymphoma.

The chain couples TRBV4-3 to TRBJ2-3, with TRBD1 matching 9 bases. V trimming: 2 bases; J trimming: 1 base; junction bases outside the gene matches: 7. The CDR3 runs 17 residues. Per the germline V gene, CDR1 is LGHNA and CDR2 is YSLEER. The CDR3 region is CASSQYGTGLGTDTQYF. The CDR3 region has the DNA TGCGCCAGCAGCCAATACGGGACAGGGTTGGGCACAGATACGCAGTATTTT.

The chain carries TRBV7-2 and TRBJ1-2; the D gene is possibly TRBD1 (6 bases). The V and J ends lost 0 bases and 7 bases respectively, with 12 bases between them. CDR3 length equals 14 residues. Germline values: CDR1 SGHTA, CDR2 FQGNSA. The CDR3 loop is CASSLAFTGFGYTF. For the CDR3, the DNA is TGTGCCAGCAGCTTAGCGTTTACAGGGTTTGGCTACACCTTC.

The chain is built from TRBV15 and TRBJ2-7; D not resolved. CDR1 and CDR2 (germline): LNHNV, YYDKDF (reference sequence). Trimming cost V 1 base and J 1 base, with 8 bases left between them. This CDR3 is built from 14 residues. CDR3 sequence: CATSRGGRSYEQYF. CDR3 in DNA: TGTGCCACCAGCAGAGGCGGCAGATCCTACGAGCAGTACTTC.

J is TRBJ2-7 and V is TRBV29-1; D may be TRBD1 (6 bases). Per the germline V gene, CDR1 is SQVTM and CDR2 is ANQGSEA. The CDR3 contains 13 residues. V was trimmed by 1 base and J by 4 bases, leaving 11 bases between them. The CDR3 spells CSVEGTDSYEQYF. For the CDR3, the DNA is TGCAGCGTTGAAGGGACAGATTCATACGAGCAGTACTTC.

The chain carries TRBV10-3 and TRBJ2-1; D unresolved. The CDR3 loop spans 14 amino acids. Trimming cost V 2 bases and J 4 bases, with 9 bases left between them. Germline loops: CDR1 ENHRY, CDR2 SYGVKD. Here the CDR3 DNA reads TGTGCCATCAGTGAGGAGGCCTATTACAATGAGCAGTTCTTC. The encoded protein is CAISEEAYYNEQFF.